The rows below give T cell receptor beta chains drawn from one sample of a study of T cells after yellow fever vaccination. TCRdb used MiXCR to reprocess the 5' RACE reads, holding one entry per CDR3 protein. This table has hundreds of thousands of distinct CDR3 sequences, approximately 9% appearing once. Sequenced here: PBMCs, sampled on the day of the first yellow fever vaccination. The receptor source for this set is a man aged 18 to 29 who received the YFV17D yellow fever vaccine. Each CDR3 is given with its conserved first and last residue. The D gene is left open where the match is weak. A row's size may be missing; if present it is once, few, many or a size class.

j_call: TRBJ2-7
clone_size: .
v_call: TRBV29-1
d_call: TRBD1
cdr3_aa: CSVVDRDRSYEQYF
cdr3_nt: TGCAGCGTCGTCGACAGGGACCGATCCTACGAGCAGTACTTC

j_call: TRBJ2-3
clone_size: .
v_call: TRBV7-3
d_call: .
cdr3_aa: CASSPIGGGADTQYF
cdr3_nt: TGTGCCAGCAGCCCCATTGGAGGAGGCGCAGATACGCAGTATTTT

j_call: TRBJ1-5
clone_size: .
v_call: TRBV4-1
d_call: .
cdr3_aa: CASGGTPNQPQHF
cdr3_nt: TGCGCCAGCGGGGGGACTCCTAATCAGCCCCAGCATTTT

j_call: TRBJ2-1
clone_size: .
v_call: TRBV3-1
d_call: TRBD2
cdr3_aa: CASSQRAGGYSYNEQFF
cdr3_nt: TGTGCCAGCAGCCAACGCGCGGGGGGGTACTCCTACAATGAGCAGTTCTTC

j_call: TRBJ1-1
clone_size: few
v_call: TRBV3-1
d_call: .
cdr3_aa: CASSPGSDGRAAFF
cdr3_nt: TGTGCCAGCAGCCCCGGGTCTGACGGTAGAGCGGCTTTCTTT

j_call: TRBJ2-1
clone_size: .
v_call: TRBV29-1
d_call: TRBD2
cdr3_aa: CSVERGGYNEQFF
cdr3_nt: TGCAGCGTTGAACGGGGGGGCTACAATGAGCAGTTCTTC

j_call: TRBJ2-7
clone_size: many
v_call: TRBV6-1
d_call: TRBD2
cdr3_aa: CASGPGGTYEQYF
cdr3_nt: TGTGCCAGCGGTCCGGGGGGGACCTACGAGCAGTACTTC

j_call: TRBJ2-3
clone_size: many
v_call: TRBV4-3
d_call: TRBD2
cdr3_aa: CASSQEAGGGPDTQYF
cdr3_nt: TGCGCCAGCAGCCAAGAGGCGGGGGGGGGGCCAGATACGCAGTATTTT

j_call: TRBJ1-1
clone_size: .
v_call: TRBV18
d_call: .
cdr3_aa: CASSRSGKVTEAFF
cdr3_nt: TGTGCCAGCTCACGGTCAGGGAAGGTCACTGAAGCTTTCTTT

j_call: TRBJ1-2
clone_size: .
v_call: TRBV6-1
d_call: .
cdr3_aa: CASSEGSGWGYGYTF
cdr3_nt: TGTGCCAGCAGTGAAGGGTCAGGGTGGGGTTATGGCTACACCTTC

j_call: TRBJ2-5
clone_size: few
v_call: TRBV18
d_call: .
cdr3_aa: CASSPYNREETQYF
cdr3_nt: TGTGCCAGCTCACCCTATAACAGGGAGGAGACCCAGTACTTC

j_call: TRBJ2-7
clone_size: few
v_call: TRBV7-8
d_call: TRBD2
cdr3_aa: CASSLTSGGTYEQYF
cdr3_nt: TGTGCCAGCAGCTTGACTAGCGGGGGGACGTACGAGCAGTACTTC

j_call: TRBJ1-1
clone_size: few
v_call: TRBV27
d_call: .
cdr3_aa: CASSKTMNTEAFF
cdr3_nt: TGTGCCAGCAGCAAAACCATGAACACTGAAGCTTTCTTT

j_call: TRBJ2-5
clone_size: many
v_call: TRBV5-1
d_call: TRBD2
cdr3_aa: CASSSGLAGGFQETQYF
cdr3_nt: TGCGCCAGCAGCTCGGGACTAGCGGGGGGTTTCCAAGAGACCCAGTACTTC

j_call: TRBJ2-2
clone_size: .
v_call: TRBV7-2
d_call: .
cdr3_aa: CASSFVGGGVTTGELFF
cdr3_nt: TGTGCCAGCAGCTTCGTGGGGGGCGGGGTTACCACCGGGGAGCTGTTTTTT

j_call: TRBJ2-2
clone_size: few
v_call: TRBV11-2
d_call: .
cdr3_aa: CASSLAVAGELFF
cdr3_nt: TGTGCCAGCAGCTTAGCCGTAGCCGGGGAGCTGTTTTTT

j_call: TRBJ2-1
clone_size: .
v_call: TRBV24-1
d_call: .
cdr3_aa: CATQSHSYNEQFF
cdr3_nt: TGTGCCACCCAGTCCCACTCCTACAATGAGCAGTTCTTC

j_call: TRBJ2-7
clone_size: few
v_call: TRBV12-3/TRBV12-4
d_call: .
cdr3_aa: CASSRPPYEQYF
cdr3_nt: TGTGCCAGCAGCCGCCCCCCCTACGAGCAGTACTTC

j_call: TRBJ2-3
clone_size: .
v_call: TRBV4-3
d_call: TRBD1
cdr3_aa: CASSPDRGITDTQYF
cdr3_nt: TGCGCCAGCAGCCCCGACAGGGGTATCACAGATACGCAGTATTTT

j_call: TRBJ2-1
clone_size: many
v_call: TRBV20-1
d_call: .
cdr3_aa: CSARDLRASEQFF
cdr3_nt: TGCAGTGCTAGAGATCTTAGAGCCAGTGAGCAGTTCTTC

j_call: TRBJ1-3
clone_size: .
v_call: TRBV6-1
d_call: .
cdr3_aa: CASSPIPHSGNTIYF
cdr3_nt: TGTGCCAGCAGCCCCATTCCGCACTCTGGAAACACCATATATTTT

j_call: TRBJ1-6
clone_size: few
v_call: TRBV20-1
d_call: TRBD1
cdr3_aa: CSARDRGTVSYNSPLHF
cdr3_nt: TGCAGTGCTAGAGACAGGGGGACCGTCTCCTATAATTCACCCCTCCACTTT

j_call: TRBJ1-6
clone_size: .
v_call: TRBV18
d_call: .
cdr3_aa: CASSEGLYNSPLHF
cdr3_nt: TGTGCCAGCTCAGAGGGATTGTATAATTCACCCCTCCACTTT

j_call: TRBJ2-3
clone_size: few
v_call: TRBV10-3
d_call: .
cdr3_aa: CAISEAGRTSTDTQYF
cdr3_nt: TGTGCCATCAGTGAGGCGGGCAGGACTAGCACAGATACGCAGTATTTT